The rows below give T cell receptor beta chains drawn from one sample of a study of T-cell reconstitution after alpha-beta-depleted transplantation in children. TCRdb reprocessed the PCR reads with MiXCR, giving one entry per CDR3 protein. Among under 450,000 distinct CDR3 sequences listed, approximately 12% were seen once. The source material was PBMCs, sampled from the stem cell graft. These receptors all come from a human donor who donated a stem cell graft to a child with Fanconi anemia. CDR3s leave out the opening cysteine and the closing phenylalanine or tryptophan. Size is stated for part of the rows, as once, few or many counts, or as a class when the clone is expanded.

v_call: TRBV11-2; clone_size: .; cdr3_aa: ASSFRGQGTDTQY
v_call: TRBV6-6; clone_size: many; cdr3_aa: ASLGQLNQPQH
v_call: TRBV6-5; clone_size: few; cdr3_aa: ASSYRGGARGYT
v_call: TRBV5-1; clone_size: many; cdr3_aa: ASKEAWANEQF
v_call: TRBV15; clone_size: few; cdr3_aa: ATSRQGAAGELF
v_call: TRBV9; clone_size: .; cdr3_aa: ASSVRQGNLDTQY
v_call: TRBV12-3/TRBV12-4; clone_size: few; cdr3_aa: ASSRGGGTYNEQF
v_call: TRBV6-1; clone_size: many; cdr3_aa: ASTRDSRTGELF
v_call: TRBV28; clone_size: few; cdr3_aa: ASSPDPMNTEAF
v_call: TRBV5-1; clone_size: .; cdr3_aa: ASSLMGADTQY
v_call: TRBV7-9; clone_size: .; cdr3_aa: ASSFSHSWETQY
v_call: TRBV13; clone_size: .; cdr3_aa: ASSFTTGLITLSTDTQY
v_call: TRBV6-2/TRBV6-3; clone_size: .; cdr3_aa: ASRVGLVGGYEQF
v_call: TRBV5-1; clone_size: many; cdr3_aa: ASSIQGSGELF
v_call: TRBV7-8; clone_size: many; cdr3_aa: ASSSGTGKRDEQF
v_call: TRBV5-1; clone_size: .; cdr3_aa: ASSYRGHDGYT
v_call: TRBV29-1; clone_size: .; cdr3_aa: SVDLAASSYNEQF
v_call: TRBV6-1; clone_size: many; cdr3_aa: ASSEQGGHQPQH
v_call: TRBV4-3; clone_size: once; cdr3_aa: ASSQGSGGAINIQY
v_call: TRBV18; clone_size: .; cdr3_aa: ASSPIPRGPGSQGGYT
v_call: TRBV12-3/TRBV12-4; clone_size: .; cdr3_aa: ASSWDPPYEQY
v_call: TRBV7-9; clone_size: few; cdr3_aa: ASSLSGTGDGAEAF
v_call: TRBV20-1; clone_size: few; cdr3_aa: SAKQSGGWTQY
v_call: TRBV10-3; clone_size: few; cdr3_aa: AISAQGRKANTGELF
v_call: TRBV4-3; clone_size: many; cdr3_aa: ASSQESPGRYTEAF
v_call: TRBV5-1; clone_size: few; cdr3_aa: ASSLYGVAGYTDTQY
v_call: TRBV5-1; clone_size: many; cdr3_aa: ASSLAGTGSEKLF
v_call: TRBV7-2; clone_size: many; cdr3_aa: ASSLGLAADTQY
v_call: TRBV5-1; clone_size: .; cdr3_aa: ASSYTGTEAF
v_call: TRBV4-2; clone_size: .; cdr3_aa: ASSQVKRSDSPLH
v_call: TRBV7-2; clone_size: few; cdr3_aa: ASSFYGDEQF
v_call: TRBV13; clone_size: .; cdr3_aa: ASSSSPGYTGELF
v_call: TRBV12-3/TRBV12-4; clone_size: few; cdr3_aa: ASKQGTEAF
v_call: TRBV9; clone_size: few; cdr3_aa: ASSTGGYNEQF
v_call: TRBV7-2; clone_size: few; cdr3_aa: ASSLDRDRGQNEQF
v_call: TRBV7-8; clone_size: .; cdr3_aa: ASRSREGRYNEQF
v_call: TRBV20-1; clone_size: .; cdr3_aa: SARTDLNQPQH
v_call: TRBV27; clone_size: few; cdr3_aa: ASSYDVVGEQY
v_call: TRBV5-1; clone_size: once; cdr3_aa: ASSQEPAGSNQPQH
v_call: TRBV5-1; clone_size: many; cdr3_aa: ASSPGQGQDPQH
v_call: TRBV11-2; clone_size: .; cdr3_aa: ASSRSGTEAF
v_call: TRBV6-5; clone_size: .; cdr3_aa: ASSYNAMNTEAF
v_call: TRBV27; clone_size: many; cdr3_aa: ASALIRRTGLNYGYT
v_call: TRBV5-1; clone_size: few; cdr3_aa: ASSPGQTSTDTQY
v_call: TRBV7-9; clone_size: few; cdr3_aa: ASSPSRGTDTQY
v_call: TRBV5-6; clone_size: .; cdr3_aa: ASSPTGSHEQF
v_call: TRBV27; clone_size: few; cdr3_aa: ASSPSSGHQNYGYT
v_call: TRBV15; clone_size: .; cdr3_aa: ATSSTGVNGYT
v_call: TRBV7-6; clone_size: few; cdr3_aa: ASSPLVGSEAF
v_call: TRBV7-9; clone_size: few; cdr3_aa: ASSLSQGGNTEAF
v_call: TRBV5-1; clone_size: many; cdr3_aa: ASSANRGLGTEAF
v_call: TRBV6-2/TRBV6-3; clone_size: few; cdr3_aa: ASSYERGNQPQH
v_call: TRBV12-3/TRBV12-4; clone_size: few; cdr3_aa: ASSPQGYEGYT